A single sample gave rise to the 6 T cell receptor beta chains below, sequenced in a study of blood T cell repertoires in COVID-19 (dated by TCRdb to the early 2020s). The library relied on the immunoSEQ multiplex PCR assay. Held by TCRdb, this immuneACCESS table contains in-frame sequences only and omits some clones. Under half of the omission traces to an unresolved V gene where checked; the cause of the rest is unknown. The sample table shows approximately 210,000 clones, and around 80% are seen once. 17% of the sample is held by the ten biggest clonotypes. The sequenced sample consisted of PBMCs or T cells enriched from blood (not recorded which). These receptors all come from a woman between 50 and 59 years old with acute COVID-19.

The CDR3 nucleotides read TGTGCCAGCAGTTTCATGCGGGAGGGGGGCTACACCTTC. Its translation is CASSFMREGGYTF. This chain links TRBV27 with TRBJ1-2, with a tentative D call TRBD1 (5 bases). Per germline, CDR1 MNHEY and CDR2 SMNVEV (reference sequence). Trimming removed 3 bases at V and 8 bases at J, with 13 bases between. The CDR3 consists of 13 residues.

J is TRBJ1-5 and V is TRBV4-1; 8 bases line up with TRBD1. The germline V gene has CDR1 MGHRA and CDR2 YSYEKL. Germline trimming cut 1 base from V and 11 bases from J; bases unmatched to any gene: 13. The CDR3 sequence is 16 residues long. As DNA, the CDR3 is TGCGCCAGCAGCCAAGTTGAGACAGGGGCCCTGGGATCCCAGCATTTT. Its translation is CASSQVETGALGSQHF.

This chain uses TRBV28 with TRBJ1-3; D is possibly TRBD1 (5 bases). The CDR3 totals 17 residues. Trimming took 1 base from V and 0 from J, leaving 13 bases between them. Germline assignment: CDR1 MDHEN and CDR2 SYDVKM. In DNA form, the CDR3 reads TGTGCCAGCAGTTTATCCCACCTGGACACCTCTGGAAACACCATATATTTT. Its protein is CASSLSHLDTSGNTIYF. Full variable domain (rest looked up from reference TRBV28 and TRBJ1-3): DVKVTQSSRYLVKRTGEKVFLECVQDMDHENMFWYRQDPGLGLRLIYFSYDVKMKEKGDIPEGYSVSREKKERFSLILESASTNQTSMYLCASSLSHLDTSGNTIYFGEGSWLTVV.

The CDR3 DNA sequence: TGTGCCAGTAGTATAGAGCCCGGACAGGGACACTATGGCTACACCTTC. Its translation is CASSIEPGQGHYGYTF. The rearrangement links TRBV19 to TRBJ1-2; 8 bases agree with TRBD1. This CDR3 region has 16 residues. Trimming cost V 0 bases and J 3 bases; bases outside gene matches: 6. Per germline, CDR1 LNHDA and CDR2 SQIVND (reference sequence).

V usage is TRBV7-2 and J usage is TRBJ2-2; no reliable D call. The CDR3 extends over 15 amino acids. V shed 3 bases and J shed 6 bases, with 14 bases lying between them. Per germline, CDR1 SGHTA and CDR2 FQGNSA. The CDR3 loop reads CASSFIDSPPGELFF. The CDR3 DNA follows: TGTGCCAGCAGCTTTATAGACTCCCCCCCCGGGGAGCTGTTTTTT.

The V gene is TRBV2, the J gene TRBJ1-2; the match to TRBD1 covers 7 bases. The CDR3 spans 13 residues. Germline V gene data show CDR1 as SNHLY and CDR2 as FYNNEI. Trimming at V came to 4 bases and at J to 4 bases, leaving 3 bases not matched to a gene. The chain's CDR3 is CASSGDSTYGYTF. CDR3 nucleotides: TGTGCCAGCAGTGGGGACAGTACCTATGGCTACACCTTC.